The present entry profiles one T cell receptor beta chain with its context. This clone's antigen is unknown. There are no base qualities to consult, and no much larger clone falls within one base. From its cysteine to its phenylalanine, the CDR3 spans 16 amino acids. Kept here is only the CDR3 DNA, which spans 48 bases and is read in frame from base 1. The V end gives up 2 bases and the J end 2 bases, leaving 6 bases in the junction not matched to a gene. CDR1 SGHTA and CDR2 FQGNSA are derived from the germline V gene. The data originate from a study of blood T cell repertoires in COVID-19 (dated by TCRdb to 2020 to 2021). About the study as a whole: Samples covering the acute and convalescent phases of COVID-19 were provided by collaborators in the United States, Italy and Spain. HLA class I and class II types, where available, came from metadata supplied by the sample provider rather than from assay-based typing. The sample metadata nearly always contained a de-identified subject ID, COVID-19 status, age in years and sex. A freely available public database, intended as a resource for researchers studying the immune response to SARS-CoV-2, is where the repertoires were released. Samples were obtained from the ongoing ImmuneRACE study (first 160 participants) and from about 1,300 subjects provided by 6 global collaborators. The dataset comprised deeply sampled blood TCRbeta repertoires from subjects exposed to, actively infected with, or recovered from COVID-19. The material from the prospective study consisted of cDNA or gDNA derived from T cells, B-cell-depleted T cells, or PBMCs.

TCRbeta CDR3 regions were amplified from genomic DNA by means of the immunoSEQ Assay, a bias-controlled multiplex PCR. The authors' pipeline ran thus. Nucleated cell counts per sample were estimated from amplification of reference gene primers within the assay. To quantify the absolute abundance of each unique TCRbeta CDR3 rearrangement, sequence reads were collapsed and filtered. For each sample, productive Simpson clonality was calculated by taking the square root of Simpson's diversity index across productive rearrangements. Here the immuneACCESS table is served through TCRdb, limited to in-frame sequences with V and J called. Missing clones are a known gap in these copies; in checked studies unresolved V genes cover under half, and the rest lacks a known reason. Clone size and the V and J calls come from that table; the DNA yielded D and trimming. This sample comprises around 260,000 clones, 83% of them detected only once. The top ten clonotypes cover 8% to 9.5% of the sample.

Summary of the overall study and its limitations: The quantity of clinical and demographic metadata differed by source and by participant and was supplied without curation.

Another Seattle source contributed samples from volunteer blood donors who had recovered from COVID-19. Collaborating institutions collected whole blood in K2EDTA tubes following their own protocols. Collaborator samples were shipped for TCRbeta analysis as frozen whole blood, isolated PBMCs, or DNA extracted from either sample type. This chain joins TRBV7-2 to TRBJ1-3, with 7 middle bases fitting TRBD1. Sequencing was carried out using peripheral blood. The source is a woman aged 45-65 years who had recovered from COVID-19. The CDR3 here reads CASSLLVRGTGNTIYF. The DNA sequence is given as TGTGCCAGCAGCTTATTGGTCAGGGGGACTGGAAACACCATATATTTT.